A selection of T cell receptor beta chains follows, all from one sample in a study of human T cells and chemical hapten exposure. MiXCR, run by TCRdb on the RACE reads, gives a single entry per CDR3 protein. The sample carries a few hundred thousand distinct CDR3 sequences, about 6% recorded once. The sample was whole blood, taken in connection with sensitization to the hapten diphenylcyclopropenone (DPC). The source of these receptors is a young woman with alopecia areata. Some clones in this sample may be carry-over from other donors' samples. Both conserved end residues are part of each CDR3. Clone size, where shown, is once, few, many, or a class for clones that have expanded.

cdr3_length | clone_size | j_call | v_call | cdr3_aa
14 | many | TRBJ1-1 | TRBV5-1 | CASSLKRENTEAFF
14 | few | TRBJ2-3 | TRBV7-2 | CASSQGVLADTQYF
16 | many | TRBJ2-6 | TRBV7-9 | CASRIGQGAGANVLTF
15 | . | TRBJ1-6 | TRBV9 | CASSVAGTRNSPLHF
15 | . | TRBJ1-1 | TRBV13 | CVSSLFPQANTEAFF
14 | . | TRBJ2-3 | TRBV6-5 | CASSPSGEVDTQYF
16 | many | TRBJ1-1 | TRBV12-3/TRBV12-4 | CASSSPDREGINEAFF
12 | . | TRBJ2-1 | TRBV11-3 | CASRGDTDEQFF
13 | . | TRBJ1-5 | TRBV5-5 | CASSLVPVGPQHF
16 | many | TRBJ1-6 | TRBV28 | CASSSVESSYNSPLHF
16 | . | TRBJ2-1 | TRBV6-4 | CASSEHAGSSYNEQFF
11 | many | TRBJ2-5 | TRBV27 | CASSSGETQYF
10 | once | TRBJ2-5 | TRBV10-3 | CAIGEETQYF
15 | . | TRBJ1-3 | TRBV5-5 | CASSPAGPRRNTIYF
16 | . | TRBJ1-4 | TRBV9 | CASNRGGDATNEKLFF
12 | many | TRBJ1-2 | TRBV6-1 | CASSERNYGYTF
13 | many | TRBJ1-5 | TRBV18 | CASSPTGDQPQHF
15 | . | TRBJ2-2 | TRBV6-8 | CASIPGQGGTGELFF
14 | . | TRBJ1-1 | TRBV2 | CASKMGRANTEAFF
15 | few | TRBJ2-3 | TRBV7-7 | CASSLGGSYTDTQYF
14 | few | TRBJ2-5 | TRBV25-1 | CASSSRTGSETQYF
21 | . | TRBJ1-4 | TRBV5-5 | CASSSQDDRDRGRATNEKLFF
14 | few | TRBJ2-1 | TRBV7-2 | CASSLGGPRDEQFF
11 | many | TRBJ1-1 | TRBV27 | CASKGYTEAFF
13 | once | TRBJ2-2 | TRBV20-1 | CSALGTGAGELYF
14 | . | TRBJ2-5 | TRBV12-3/TRBV12-4 | CASSPGASRETQYF
12 | many | TRBJ1-1 | TRBV20-1 | CSSHIRDTEAFF
15 | few | TRBJ2-3 | TRBV28 | CASSRTSTSTDTQYF
16 | . | TRBJ1-3 | TRBV28 | CASSVPNRNPGNTIYF
16 | . | TRBJ2-7 | TRBV4-3 | CASSQARTLSSYEQYF
15 | few | TRBJ2-1 | TRBV12-3/TRBV12-4 | CASSPTGTPLKGQFF